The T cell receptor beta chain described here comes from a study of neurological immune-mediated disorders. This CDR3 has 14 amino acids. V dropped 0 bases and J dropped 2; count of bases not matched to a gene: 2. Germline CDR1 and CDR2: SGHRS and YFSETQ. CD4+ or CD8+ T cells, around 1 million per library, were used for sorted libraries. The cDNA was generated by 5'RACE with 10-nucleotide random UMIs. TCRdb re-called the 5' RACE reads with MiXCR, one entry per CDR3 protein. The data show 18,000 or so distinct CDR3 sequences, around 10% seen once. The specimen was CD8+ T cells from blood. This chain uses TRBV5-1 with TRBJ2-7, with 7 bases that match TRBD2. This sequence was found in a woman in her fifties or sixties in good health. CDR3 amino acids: CASSLGGGPYEQYF. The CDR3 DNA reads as TGCGCCAGCAGCTTGGGCGGGGGACCCTACGAGCAGTACTTC.